This TCR beta chain is from a study of CXCR3-negative and CXCR3-positive naive CD8 T cells (dated by TCRdb to the late 2010s). At the level of the whole study: In total, 130 million to 150 million TRB reads were obtained, or roughly 1.5 +/- 0.3 million reads per library. Diversity and physicochemical repertoire analyses were performed on approximately 10 donors pooled from two independent experiments. Naive subsets from five or six donors and memory cells from 3 donors were included in the TRBV-TRBJ cluster analysis.

Including cysteine and phenylalanine, the CDR3 has 16 amino acids. No nucleotide data were recorded. The germline V gene supplies CDR1 SGHRS and CDR2 YFSETQ. Comment on this clonotype: No antigen is known for it.

Sequencing used a NextSeq 550. The Human TCR Profiling Kit (MiLaboratory) was used to make UMI-labeled 5' RACE TRB cDNA libraries. The full amount of extracted RNA was used for cDNA synthesis, and the full amount of resulting cDNA was used for PCR amplification. Libraries were prepared in parallel using an identical number of PCR cycles. The authors processed their data as follows. About 53,000 +/- 10,000 unique UMI-labeled TRB cDNA molecules per library were extracted with MIGEC and MiXCR, with at least two reads per UMI required. On average, about 40,000 +/- 10,000 functional in-frame TRB CDR3 nucleotide clonotypes lacking stop codons were found per library. After each sample was downsampled to 5000 UMI-labeled TRB molecules, VDJtools was used to calculate diversity metrics such as normalized Shannon-Wiener and Chao1. VDJtools computed clonotype-size-weighted physicochemical properties of the central five CDR3 residues: interaction energy, strength, volume and Kidera factor 4. TCRdb reprocessed the reads, and each CDR3 protein sequence is entered once, without DNA. TCRdb assigned the V and J calls; the authors' analysis was not used. The sample's table covers roughly 26,000 distinct CDR3 sequences. The ten top clones hold 2.5% to 3% of the sample.

Study-wide conclusions, independent of this receptor: Because surface CD5, which has been linked to self-reactivity in mice, was comparable between naive subsets, TCR interaction strength was also inferred from TRB CDR3 physicochemical properties. Because CXCR3 expression was partially decreased after cryopreservation, freshly isolated PBMCs were used for most assays. Within the same donor, TRBV-TRBJ usage looked similar between naive CXCR3-negative and CXCR3-positive cells, but memory cells had distinct patterns. Repertoire diversity was comparably high in both naive subsets but much lower in memory CD8+ T cells. Compared with CXCR3-negative naive cells, CXCR3-positive naive cells had TRB CDR3s with higher hydrophobicity (lower Kidera factor 4), lower energy, and higher strength and volume indices.

For each CD8+ T cell subset, flow sorting was done in triplicate, and roughly 310,000 cells per subset went directly into RLT lysis buffer. Naive CD8+ T cells were defined stringently as CD45RO-CCR7+CD27+CD95- to exclude memory contaminants. Standard density gradient centrifugation was used to isolate peripheral blood mononuclear cells from buffy coats. A FACSAria III was used to flow-sort naive CXCR3-negative and CXCR3-positive CD8+ T cells. An RNeasy Mini Kit was used to extract total RNA from the sorted cells. Sequencing was done on a sample of naive CXCR3- CD8+ T cells from blood. Read against the paper, the sample's cell subset or site label means: CD45RO-CCR7+CD27+CD95- naive CD8+ T cells lacking CXCR3 (TNR3-). This chain is built from TRBV5-1 and TRBJ2-2; TCRdb's D gene call, TRBD1, goes unchecked for lack of DNA. The receptor's source is a human donor in good health. Some clones in this sample may be carry-over from other donors' samples. CDR3 loop: CASSLALGQRTGELFF.